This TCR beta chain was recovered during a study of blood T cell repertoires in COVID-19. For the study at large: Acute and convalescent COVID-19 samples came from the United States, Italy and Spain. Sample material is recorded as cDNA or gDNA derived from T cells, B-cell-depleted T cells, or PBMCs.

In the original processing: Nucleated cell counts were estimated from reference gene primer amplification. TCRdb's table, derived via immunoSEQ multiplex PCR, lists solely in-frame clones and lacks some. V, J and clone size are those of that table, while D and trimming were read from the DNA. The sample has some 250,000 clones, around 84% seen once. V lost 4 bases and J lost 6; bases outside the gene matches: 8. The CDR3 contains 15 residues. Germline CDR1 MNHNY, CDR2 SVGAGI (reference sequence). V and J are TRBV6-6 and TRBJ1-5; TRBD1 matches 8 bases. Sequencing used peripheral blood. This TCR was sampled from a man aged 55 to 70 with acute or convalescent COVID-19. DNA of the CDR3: TGTGCCAGCAGTTCTCAGGGGGCGCTGGGTCAGCCCCAGCATTTT. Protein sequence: CASSSQGALGQPQHF.